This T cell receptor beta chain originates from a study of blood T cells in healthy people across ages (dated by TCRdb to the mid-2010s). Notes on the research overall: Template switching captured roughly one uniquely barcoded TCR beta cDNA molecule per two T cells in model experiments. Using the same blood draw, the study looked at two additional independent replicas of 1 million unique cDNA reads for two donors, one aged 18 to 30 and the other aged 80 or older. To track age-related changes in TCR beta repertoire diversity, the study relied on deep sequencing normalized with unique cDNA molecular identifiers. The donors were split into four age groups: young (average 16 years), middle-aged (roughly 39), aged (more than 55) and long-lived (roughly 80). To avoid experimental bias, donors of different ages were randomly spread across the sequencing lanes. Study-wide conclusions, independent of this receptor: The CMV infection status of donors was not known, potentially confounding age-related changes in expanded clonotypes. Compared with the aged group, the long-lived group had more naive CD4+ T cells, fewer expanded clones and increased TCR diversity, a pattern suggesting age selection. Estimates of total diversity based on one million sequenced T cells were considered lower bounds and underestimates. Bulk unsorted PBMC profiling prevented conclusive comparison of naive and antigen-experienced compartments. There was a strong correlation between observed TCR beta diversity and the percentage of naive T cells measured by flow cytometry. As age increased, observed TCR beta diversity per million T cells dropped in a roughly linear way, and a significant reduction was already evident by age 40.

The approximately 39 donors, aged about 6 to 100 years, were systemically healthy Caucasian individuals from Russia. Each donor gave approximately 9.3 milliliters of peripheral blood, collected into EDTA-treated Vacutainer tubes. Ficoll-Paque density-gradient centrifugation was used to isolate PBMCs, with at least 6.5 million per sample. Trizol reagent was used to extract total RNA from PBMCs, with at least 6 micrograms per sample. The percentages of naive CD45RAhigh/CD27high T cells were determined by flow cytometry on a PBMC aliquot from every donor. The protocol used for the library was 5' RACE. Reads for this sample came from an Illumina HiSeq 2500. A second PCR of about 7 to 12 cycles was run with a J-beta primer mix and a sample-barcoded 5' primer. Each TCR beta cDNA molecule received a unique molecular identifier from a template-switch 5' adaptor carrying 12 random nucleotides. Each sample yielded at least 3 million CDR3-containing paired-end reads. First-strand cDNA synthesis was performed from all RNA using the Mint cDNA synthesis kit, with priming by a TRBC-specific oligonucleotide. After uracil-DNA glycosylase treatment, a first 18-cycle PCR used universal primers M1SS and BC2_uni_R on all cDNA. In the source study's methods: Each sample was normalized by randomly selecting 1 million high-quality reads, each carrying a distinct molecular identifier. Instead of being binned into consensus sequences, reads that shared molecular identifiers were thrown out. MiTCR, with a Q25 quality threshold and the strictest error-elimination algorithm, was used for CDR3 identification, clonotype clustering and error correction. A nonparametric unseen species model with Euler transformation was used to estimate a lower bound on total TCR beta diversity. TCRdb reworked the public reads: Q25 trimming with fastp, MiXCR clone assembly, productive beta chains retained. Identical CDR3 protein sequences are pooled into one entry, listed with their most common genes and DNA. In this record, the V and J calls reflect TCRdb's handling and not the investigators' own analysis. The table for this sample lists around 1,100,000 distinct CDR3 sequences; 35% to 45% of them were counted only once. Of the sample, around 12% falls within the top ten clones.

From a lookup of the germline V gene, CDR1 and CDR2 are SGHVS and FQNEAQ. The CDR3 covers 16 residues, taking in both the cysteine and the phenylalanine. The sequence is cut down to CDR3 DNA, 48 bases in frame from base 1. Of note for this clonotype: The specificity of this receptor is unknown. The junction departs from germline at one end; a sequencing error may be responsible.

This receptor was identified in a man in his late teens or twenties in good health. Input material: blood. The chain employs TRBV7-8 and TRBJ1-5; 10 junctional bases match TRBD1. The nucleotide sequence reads TGTGTCAGCAGCTGGACAGGGGGTTCTGGCAATCAGCCCCAGCATTTT. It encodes CVSSWTGGSGNQPQHF.